The T cell receptor beta chain under discussion was sequenced for a study of T cells in Graves' hyperthyroidism and ophthalmopathy. Points from the study as a whole: Clonotypes that were expanded in thyroid above 0.001 mostly appeared in blood too. Ophthalmopathy and stable hyperthyroidism were separated by a 13 V-J model.

There were TCR beta CDR3 regions amplified from RNA transcripts. HTBI primers drove first-round RT-PCR of the TCR CDR3. One entry per CDR3 protein, called by TCRdb with MiXCR from the multiplex PCR reads. In the table there are fewer than 650,000 distinct CDR3 sequences, approximately 15% of which are singletons. About this clonotype itself: Its antigen remains unknown. This clone may be a read error of a much larger clone one base away.

This clonotype originated in a woman under 30 with Graves' ophthalmopathy. Sequencing used blood.

The CDR3 DNA sequence: TGTGCCAGCAGTTTGTCGGCAGGGGCTTCTGAAGCTCTCTTT. This translates into CASSLSAGASEALF. V usage is TRBV12-3 or TRBV12-4 and J usage is TRBJ1-1; tentatively, D is TRBD1 (6 bases). This CDR3 is 14 amino acids long.